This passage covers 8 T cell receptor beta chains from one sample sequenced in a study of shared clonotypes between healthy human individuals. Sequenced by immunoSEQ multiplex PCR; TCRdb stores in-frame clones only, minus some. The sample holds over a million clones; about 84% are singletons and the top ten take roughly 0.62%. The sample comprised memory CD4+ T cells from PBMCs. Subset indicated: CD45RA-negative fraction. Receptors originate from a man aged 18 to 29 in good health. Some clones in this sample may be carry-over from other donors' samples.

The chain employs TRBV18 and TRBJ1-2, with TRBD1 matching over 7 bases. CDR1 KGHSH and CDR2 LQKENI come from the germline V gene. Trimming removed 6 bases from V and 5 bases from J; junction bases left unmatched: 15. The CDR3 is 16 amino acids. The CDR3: CASSQQGIPMRYGYTF. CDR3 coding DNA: TGTGCCAGCTCGCAACAGGGGATCCCCATGCGGTATGGCTACACCTTC.

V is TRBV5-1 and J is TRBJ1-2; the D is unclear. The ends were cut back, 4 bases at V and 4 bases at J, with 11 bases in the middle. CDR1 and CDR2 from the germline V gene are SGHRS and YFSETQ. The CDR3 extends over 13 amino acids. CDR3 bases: TGCGCCAGCAGCCAGGAATTAAGCTATGGCTACACCTTC. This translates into CASSQELSYGYTF.

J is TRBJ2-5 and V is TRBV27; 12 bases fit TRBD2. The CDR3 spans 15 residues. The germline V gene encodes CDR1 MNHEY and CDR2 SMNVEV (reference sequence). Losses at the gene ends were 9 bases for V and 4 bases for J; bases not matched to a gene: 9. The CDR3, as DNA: TGTGCCAGTCCCGCCCCGGGACTAGCGGGAGAGACCCAGTACTTC. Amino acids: CASPAPGLAGETQYF.

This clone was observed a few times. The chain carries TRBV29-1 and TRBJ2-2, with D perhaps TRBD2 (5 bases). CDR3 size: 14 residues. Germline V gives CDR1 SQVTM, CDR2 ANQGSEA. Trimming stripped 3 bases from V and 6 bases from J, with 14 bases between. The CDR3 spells CSVDEGLRAGELFF. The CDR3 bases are TGCAGCGTTGACGAGGGTTTAAGGGCCGGGGAGCTGTTTTTT.

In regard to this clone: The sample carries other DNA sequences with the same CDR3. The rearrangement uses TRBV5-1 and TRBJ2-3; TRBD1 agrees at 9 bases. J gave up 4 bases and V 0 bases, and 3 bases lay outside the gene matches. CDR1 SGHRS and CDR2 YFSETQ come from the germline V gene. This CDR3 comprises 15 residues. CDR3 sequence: CASSLEGQGADTQYF. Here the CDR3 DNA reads TGCGCCAGCAGCTTGGAGGGACAGGGTGCAGATACGCAGTATTTT.

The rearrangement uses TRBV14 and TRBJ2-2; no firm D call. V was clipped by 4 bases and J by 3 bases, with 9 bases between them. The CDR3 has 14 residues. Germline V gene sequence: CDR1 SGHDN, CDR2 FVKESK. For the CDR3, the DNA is TGTGCCAGCAGCCCTGGACGGGACACCGGGGAGCTGTTTTTT. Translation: CASSPGRDTGELFF. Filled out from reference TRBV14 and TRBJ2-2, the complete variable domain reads EAGVTQFPSHSVIEKGQTVTLRCDPISGHDNLYWYRRVMGKEIKFLLHFVKESKQDESGMPNNRFLAERTGGTYSTLKVQPAELEDSGVYFCASSPGRDTGELFFGEGSRLTVL.

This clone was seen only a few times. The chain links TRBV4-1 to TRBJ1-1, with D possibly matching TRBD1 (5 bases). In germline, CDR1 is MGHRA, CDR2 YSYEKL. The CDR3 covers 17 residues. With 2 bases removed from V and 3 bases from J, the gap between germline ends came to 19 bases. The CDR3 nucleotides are TGCGCCAGCAGCCAAAGGCTAGCAGGGATGGATCACACTGAAGCTTTCTTT. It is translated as CASSQRLAGMDHTEAFF.

CDR3: CASSSGQTNEKLFF. The CDR3 DNA sequence: TGTGCCAGCAGCTCGGGACAGACTAATGAAAAACTGTTTTTT. The V gene is TRBV7-9, the J gene TRBJ1-4; 7 positions agree with TRBD1. Germline values: CDR1 SEHNR, CDR2 FQNEAQ (reference sequence). CDR3 length: 14 amino acids. After removal of 4 bases from V and 2 bases from J, the junction contained 1 base not matched to a gene.